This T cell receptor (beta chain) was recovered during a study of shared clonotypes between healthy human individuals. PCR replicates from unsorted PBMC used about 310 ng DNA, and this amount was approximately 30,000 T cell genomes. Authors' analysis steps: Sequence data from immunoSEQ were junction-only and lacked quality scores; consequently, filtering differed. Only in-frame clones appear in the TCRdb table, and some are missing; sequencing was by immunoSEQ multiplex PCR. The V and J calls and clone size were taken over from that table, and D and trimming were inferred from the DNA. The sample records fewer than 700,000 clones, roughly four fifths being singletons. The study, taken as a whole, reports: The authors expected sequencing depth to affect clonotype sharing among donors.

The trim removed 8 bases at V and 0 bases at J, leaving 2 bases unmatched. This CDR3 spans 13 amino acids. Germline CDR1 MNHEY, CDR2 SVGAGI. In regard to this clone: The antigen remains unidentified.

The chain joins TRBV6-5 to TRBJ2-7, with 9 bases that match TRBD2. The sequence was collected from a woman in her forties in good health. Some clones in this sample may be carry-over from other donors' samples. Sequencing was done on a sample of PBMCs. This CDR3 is CASLSGSSYEQYF. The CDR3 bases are TGTGCCAGCCTTAGCGGGAGCTCCTACGAGCAGTACTTC.